This paragraph covers one TCR beta chain sequence. The table came from immunoSEQ multiplex PCR; TCRdb's copy has only in-frame clones and leaves some out. Among about 220,000 clones listed, about 85% were seen once. This entry comes from a study of blood T cell repertoires in COVID-19. Germline-derived CDR1 and CDR2 are SGHTA and FQGNSA. This CDR3 region has 17 residues. Germline trimming cut 2 bases from V and 0 bases from J; bases unmatched to any gene: 10. J is TRBJ2-7 and V is TRBV7-2, with 7 bases fitting TRBD1. The sequence derives from a woman under 40 who had recovered from COVID-19. What was sequenced was PBMCs or T cells enriched from blood (not recorded which). This CDR3 reads CASSLPFERTGSYEQYF. The CDR3 DNA is TGTGCCAGCAGCTTACCCTTCGAGCGGACAGGCTCCTACGAGCAGTACTTC.